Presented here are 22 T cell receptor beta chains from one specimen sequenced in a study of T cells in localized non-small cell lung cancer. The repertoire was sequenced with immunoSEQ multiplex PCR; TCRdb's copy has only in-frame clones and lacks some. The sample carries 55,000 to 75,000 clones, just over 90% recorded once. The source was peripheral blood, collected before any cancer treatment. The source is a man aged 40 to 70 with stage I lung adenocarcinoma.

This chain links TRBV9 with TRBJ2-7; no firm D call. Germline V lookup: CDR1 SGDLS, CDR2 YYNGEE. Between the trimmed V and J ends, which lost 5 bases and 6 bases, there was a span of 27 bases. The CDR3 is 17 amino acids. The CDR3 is CASSPLQPRTHLIEQYF. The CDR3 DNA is TGTGCCAGCAGTCCTCTCCAACCTCGGACCCACCTGATCGAGCAGTACTTC.

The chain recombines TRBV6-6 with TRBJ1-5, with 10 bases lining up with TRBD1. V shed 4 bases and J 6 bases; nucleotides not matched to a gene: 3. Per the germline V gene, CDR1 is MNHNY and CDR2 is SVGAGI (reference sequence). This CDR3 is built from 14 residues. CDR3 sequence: CASSSGQGSQPQHF. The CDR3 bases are TGTGCCAGCAGTTCGGGACAGGGGTCTCAGCCCCAGCATTTT.

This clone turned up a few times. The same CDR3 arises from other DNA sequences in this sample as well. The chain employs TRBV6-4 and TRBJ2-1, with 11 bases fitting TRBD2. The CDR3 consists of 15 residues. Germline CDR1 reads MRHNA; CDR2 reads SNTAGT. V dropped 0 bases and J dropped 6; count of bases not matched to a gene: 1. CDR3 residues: CASSDSTSGSNEQFF. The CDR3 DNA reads TGTGCCAGCAGTGACTCAACTAGCGGGAGCAATGAGCAGTTCTTC.

The chain's CDR3 is CASSLGGTGTYEQYF. CDR3 coding DNA: TGTGCCAGCAGCTTAGGGGGGACAGGGACCTACGAGCAGTACTTC. This rearrangement joins TRBV11-3 to TRBJ2-7, with 9 positions matching TRBD1. Looked up from germline, CDR1 is SGHNT and CDR2 is YENEEA. This CDR3 has 15 residues. With V trimmed by 1 base and J by 2 bases, 3 bases remained unmatched.

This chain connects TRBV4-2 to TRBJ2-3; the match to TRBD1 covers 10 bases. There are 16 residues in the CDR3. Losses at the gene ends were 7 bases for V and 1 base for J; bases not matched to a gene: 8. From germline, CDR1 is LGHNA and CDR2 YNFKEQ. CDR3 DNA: TGTGCCAGCAACGGAAGACAGGGGGCGGGCACAGATACGCAGTATTTT. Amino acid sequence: CASNGRQGAGTDTQYF.

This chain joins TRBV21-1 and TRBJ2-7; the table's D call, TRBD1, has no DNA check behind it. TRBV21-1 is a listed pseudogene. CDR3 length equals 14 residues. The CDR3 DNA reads TGTGCCAGCACCCCCGCCTCCAGGACCTACGAGCAGTACTTC. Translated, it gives CASTPASRTYEQYF.

CDR3 sequence reads: CASSLRVGGDAEAFF. The DNA of the CDR3 is TGTGCCAGCAGCTTGAGAGTAGGGGGCGACGCTGAAGCTTTCTTT. The chain links TRBV11-3 to TRBJ1-1, with TRBD1 identical over 7 bases. The ends lost 3 bases at V and 6 bases at J; junction bases unmatched: 10. This CDR3 has 15 residues. CDR1 and CDR2 (germline): SGHNT, YENEEA.

This chain's CDR3 is CASSPPGGGNTEAFF. CDR3 sequence (DNA): TGCGCCAGCAGTCCTCCGGGGGGGGGCAACACTGAAGCTTTCTTT. This chain links TRBV23-1 with TRBJ1-1, with a possible D match to TRBD1 (6 bases). TRBV23-1 is treated as an ORF (open reading frame) with a function not yet certain. The CDR3 has 15 amino acids. V lost 4 bases and J 2 bases, leaving 14 bases between the germline ends.

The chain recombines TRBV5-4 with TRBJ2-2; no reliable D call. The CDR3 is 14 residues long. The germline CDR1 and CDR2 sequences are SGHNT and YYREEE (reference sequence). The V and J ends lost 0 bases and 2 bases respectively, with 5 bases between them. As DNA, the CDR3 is TGTGCCAGCAGCTTGGACCAAAACACCGGGGAGCTGTTTTTT. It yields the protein CASSLDQNTGELFF.

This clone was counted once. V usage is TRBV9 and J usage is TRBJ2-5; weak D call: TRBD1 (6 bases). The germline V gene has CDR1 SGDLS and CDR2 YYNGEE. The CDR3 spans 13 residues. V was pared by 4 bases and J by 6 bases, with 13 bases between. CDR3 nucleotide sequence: TGTGCCAGCAGCTCCCGGGGACAACAGACCCAGTACTTC. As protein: CASSSRGQQTQYF. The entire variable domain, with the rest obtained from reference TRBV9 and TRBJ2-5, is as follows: DSGVTQTPKHLITATGQRVTLRCSPRSGDLSVYWYQQSLDQGLQFLIQYYNGEERAKGNILERFSAQQFPDLHSELNLSSLELGDSALYFCASSSRGQQTQYFGPGTRLLVL.

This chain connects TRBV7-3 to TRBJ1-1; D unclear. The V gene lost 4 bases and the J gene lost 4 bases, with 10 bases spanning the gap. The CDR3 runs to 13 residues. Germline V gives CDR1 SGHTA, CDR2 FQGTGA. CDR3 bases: TGTGCCAGCAGCTCGGGCCAGACCACTGAAGCTTTCTTT. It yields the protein CASSSGQTTEAFF.

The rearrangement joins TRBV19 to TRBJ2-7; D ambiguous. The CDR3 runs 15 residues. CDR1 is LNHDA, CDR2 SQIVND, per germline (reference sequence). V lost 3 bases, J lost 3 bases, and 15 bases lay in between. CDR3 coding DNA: TGTGCCAGTAGTATCTCGGCGCGGATTATCTACGAGCAGTACTTC. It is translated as CASSISARIIYEQYF.

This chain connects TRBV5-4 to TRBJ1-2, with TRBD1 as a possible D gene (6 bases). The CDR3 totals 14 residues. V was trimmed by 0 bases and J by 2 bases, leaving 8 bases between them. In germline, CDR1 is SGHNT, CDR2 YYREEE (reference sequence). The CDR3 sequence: CASSLGDTNYGYTF. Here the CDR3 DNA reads TGTGCCAGCAGCTTGGGGGACACGAACTATGGCTACACCTTC.

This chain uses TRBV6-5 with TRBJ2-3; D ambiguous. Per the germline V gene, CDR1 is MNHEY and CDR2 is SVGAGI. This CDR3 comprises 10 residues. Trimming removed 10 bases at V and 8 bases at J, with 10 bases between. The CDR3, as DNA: TGTGCCACTCGACTGGGTACGCAGTATTTT. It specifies CATRLGTQYF.

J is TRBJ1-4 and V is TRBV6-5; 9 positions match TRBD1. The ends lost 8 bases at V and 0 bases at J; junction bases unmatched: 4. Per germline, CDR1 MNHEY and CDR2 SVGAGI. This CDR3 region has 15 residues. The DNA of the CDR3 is TGTGCCAGCGCGGGACAGGGAGCAACTAATGAAAAACTGTTTTTT. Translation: CASAGQGATNEKLFF.

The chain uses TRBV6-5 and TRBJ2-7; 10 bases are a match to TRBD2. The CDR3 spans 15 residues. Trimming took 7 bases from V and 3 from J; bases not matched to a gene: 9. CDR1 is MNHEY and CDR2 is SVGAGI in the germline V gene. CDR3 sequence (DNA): TGTGCCAGCACGGATCTAGCGGGAGTAAGCTACGAGCAGTACTTC. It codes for CASTDLAGVSYEQYF.

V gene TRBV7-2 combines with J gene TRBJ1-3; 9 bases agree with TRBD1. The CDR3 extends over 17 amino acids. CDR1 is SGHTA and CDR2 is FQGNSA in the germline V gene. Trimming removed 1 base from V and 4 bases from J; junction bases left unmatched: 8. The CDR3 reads CASSLDAGQGYGNTIYF. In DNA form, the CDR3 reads TGTGCCAGCAGCTTAGATGCCGGACAGGGGTACGGAAACACCATATATTTT.

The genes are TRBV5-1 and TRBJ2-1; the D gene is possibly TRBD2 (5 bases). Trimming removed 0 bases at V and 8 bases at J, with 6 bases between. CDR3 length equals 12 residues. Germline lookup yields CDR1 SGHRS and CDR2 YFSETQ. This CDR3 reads CASSLERDEQFF. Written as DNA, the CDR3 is TGCGCCAGCAGCTTGGAGAGGGATGAGCAGTTCTTC.

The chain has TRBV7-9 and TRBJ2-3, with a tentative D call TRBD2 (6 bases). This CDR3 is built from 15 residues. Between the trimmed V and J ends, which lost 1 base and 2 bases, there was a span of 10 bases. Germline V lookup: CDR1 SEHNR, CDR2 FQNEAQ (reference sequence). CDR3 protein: CASSLVTSNTDTQYF. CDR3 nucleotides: TGTGCCAGCAGCTTAGTTACTAGCAACACAGATACGCAGTATTTT. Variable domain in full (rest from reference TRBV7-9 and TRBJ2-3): DTGVSQNPRHKITKRGQNVTFRCDPISEHNRLYWYRQTLGQGPEFLTYFQNEAQLEKSRLLSDRFSAERPKGSFSTLEIQRTEQGDSAMYLCASSLVTSNTDTQYFGPGTRLTVL.

The CDR3 loop is CASSTTSGGYNEQFF. The CDR3, as DNA: TGTGCCAGCAGCACAACTAGCGGGGGATACAATGAGCAGTTCTTC. The chain joins TRBV9 to TRBJ2-1; 11 bases map to TRBD2. CDR3 length: 15 amino acids. CDR1 and CDR2 from the germline V gene are SGDLS and YYNGEE. The junction had 4 bases not matched to a gene; V was cut back by 4 bases and J by 4 bases. Full variable domain (missing parts from reference TRBV9 and TRBJ2-1): DSGVTQTPKHLITATGQRVTLRCSPRSGDLSVYWYQQSLDQGLQFLIQYYNGEERAKGNILERFSAQQFPDLHSELNLSSLELGDSALYFCASSTTSGGYNEQFFGPGTRLTVL.

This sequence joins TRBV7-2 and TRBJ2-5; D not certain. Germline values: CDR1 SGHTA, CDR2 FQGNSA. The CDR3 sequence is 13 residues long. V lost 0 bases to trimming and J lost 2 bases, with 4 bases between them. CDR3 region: CASSLARQETQYF. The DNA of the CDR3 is TGTGCCAGCAGCTTAGCTAGACAAGAGACCCAGTACTTC.

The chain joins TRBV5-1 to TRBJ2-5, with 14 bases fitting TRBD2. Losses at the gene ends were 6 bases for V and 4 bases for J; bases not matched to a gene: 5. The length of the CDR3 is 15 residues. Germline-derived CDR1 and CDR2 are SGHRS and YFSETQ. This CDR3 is CASTSGLAGGETQYF. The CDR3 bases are TGCGCCAGCACTTCAGGACTAGCGGGGGGAGAGACCCAGTACTTC.